The 5 T cell receptor beta chains in this list originate from one sample, sequenced in a study of blood T cell repertoires in COVID-19. Measured with immunoSEQ multiplex PCR; TCRdb has only the in-frame clones, and not every one. Here the sample spans over 75,000 clones, roughly nine tenths being singletons. The sequenced material came from peripheral blood. These receptor sequences come from a woman of 80 years or more with active COVID-19.

The chain couples TRBV7-2 to TRBJ1-2; D is possibly TRBD1 (6 bases). This CDR3 has 14 residues. Trimming removed 5 bases at V and 0 bases at J, with 10 bases between. The germline gives CDR1 SGHTA, CDR2 FQGNSA. The CDR3 loop reads CASSPRTANYGYTF. CDR3 coding DNA: TGTGCCAGCAGCCCGCGGACAGCTAACTATGGCTACACCTTC.

The CDR3 protein is CASSYLFTGTYEQYF. The CDR3 region has the DNA TGTGCCAGCAGTTACTTATTCACAGGGACCTACGAGCAGTACTTC. V usage is TRBV6-2 or TRBV6-3 and J usage is TRBJ2-7, with D maybe TRBD1 (6 bases). Germline CDR1 MNHEY, CDR2 SVGEGT. V shed 1 base and J shed 2 bases, with 12 bases lying between them. The CDR3 totals 15 residues.

This rearrangement joins TRBV2 to TRBJ2-1; 7 bases agree with TRBD1. Germline CDR1 is SNHLY and CDR2 is FYNNEI. V lost 6 bases and J lost 9; bases outside the gene matches: 5. The CDR3 is 12 residues long. The CDR3 spells CASSYRGSEQFF. The CDR3 nucleotides are TGTGCCAGCAGCTACAGGGGAAGTGAGCAGTTCTTC.

V and J are TRBV5-1 and TRBJ2-1; 10 bases fit TRBD2. Trimming at V came to 1 base and at J to 7 bases, leaving 5 bases not matched to a gene. CDR1 is SGHRS, CDR2 YFSETQ, per germline. CDR3 length: 15 amino acids. CDR3: CASSLSLAGANEQFF. The CDR3 bases are TGCGCCAGCAGCTTGAGTCTAGCGGGAGCGAATGAGCAGTTCTTC.

The chain has TRBV9 and TRBJ1-2; 10 bases are a match to TRBD1. CDR1 SGDLS and CDR2 YYNGEE come from the germline V gene. The CDR3 is 13 amino acids. Trimming cost V 2 bases and J 5 bases; bases outside gene matches: 0. This CDR3 is CASSVGQGYGYTF. Here the CDR3 DNA reads TGTGCCAGCAGCGTGGGACAGGGGTATGGCTACACCTTC.